The 16 T cell receptor beta chains below all came from one sample that was sequenced in a study of spatial heterogeneity in lung cancer. TCRdb called the 5' RACE reads again in MiXCR, with one record for every CDR3 protein. The sample holds tens of thousands of distinct CDR3 sequences, 5.8% seen once. The sample's time point: sample taken at primary tumor resection. TCRs were sequenced from unsorted whole RNA of tumor, nontumor lung or PBMC. Sequencing used PBMCs, obtained at surgery. These receptors were obtained from a male donor with early-stage non-small cell lung cancer.

This clonotype has at least ten counts. The chain has TRBV7-9 and TRBJ1-4; 10 nucleotides line up with TRBD1. This CDR3 spans 15 amino acids. V shed 5 bases and J 5 bases; nucleotides not matched to a gene: 5. Germline loops: CDR1 SEHNR, CDR2 FQNEAQ (reference sequence). The DNA for the CDR3 is TGTGCCAGCAGCAAGCGGACAGGGGGGAATGAAAAACTGTTTTTT. Translation: CASSKRTGGNEKLFF.

In its sample, this clonotype was seen many times. The rearrangement uses TRBV3-1 and TRBJ2-7; D unclear. V lost 4 bases and J 6 bases, leaving 13 bases between the germline ends. There are 13 residues in the CDR3. Germline V CDR1 and CDR2: LGHDT, YNNKEL (reference sequence). The CDR3, as DNA: TGTGCCAGCAGCCCCAGACGAGGACGCGAGCAGTACTTC. Its protein is CASSPRRGREQYF.

Many counts were recorded for this clonotype. DNA of the CDR3: TGTGCCAGCAGCCAAGTCCGGTCGGGGGAGCAGTACTTC. This translates into CASSQVRSGEQYF. V and J are TRBV3-1 and TRBJ2-7; the D gene is possibly TRBD2 (5 bases). Germline CDR1 reads LGHDT; CDR2 reads YNNKEL (reference sequence). Trimming took off 1 base at V and 7 bases at J, with 11 bases between the two ends. The CDR3 loop spans 13 amino acids.

V is TRBV5-1 and J is TRBJ2-7; D gene ambiguous. Germline V gives CDR1 SGHRS, CDR2 YFSETQ. The CDR3 spans 15 residues. Trimming removed 0 bases at V and 6 bases at J, with 16 bases between. The CDR3 DNA is TGCGCCAGCAGCTTGGAGGGCCCGAATTTGGTCGAGCAGTACTTC. The encoded protein is CASSLEGPNLVEQYF. Using reference TRBV5-1 and TRBJ2-7 for the parts outside the CDR3, the full variable domain is KAGVTQTPRYLIKTRGQQVTLSCSPISGHRSVSWYQQTPGQGLQFLFEYFSETQRNKGNFPGRFSGRQFSNSRSEMNVSTLELGDSALYLCASSLEGPNLVEQYFGPGTRLTVT.

The chain recombines TRBV11-3 with TRBJ2-5; D perhaps matches TRBD1 (5 bases). The V end lost 5 bases, the J end lost 5 bases, and 15 bases lay between the germline ends. The CDR3 runs 14 residues. Germline-derived CDR1 and CDR2 are SGHNT and YENEEA. CDR3 in amino acids: CASSRAGSQETQYF. CDR3 DNA sequence: TGTGCCAGCAGCCGTGCAGGGTCTCAGGAGACCCAGTACTTC.

This clonotype was found a few times. V gene TRBV28 combines with J gene TRBJ2-7; 7 bases map to TRBD1. Germline V CDR1 and CDR2: MDHEN, SYDVKM. Losses at the gene ends were 1 base for V and 1 base for J; bases not matched to a gene: 4. The CDR3 covers 15 residues. CDR3: CASSLSPGQSYEQYF. DNA of the CDR3: TGTGCCAGCAGTTTATCCCCGGGACAGTCCTACGAGCAGTACTTC.

This clonotype came up many times. The chain uses TRBV11-2 and TRBJ1-3; no firm D call. Germline lookup yields CDR1 SGHAT and CDR2 FQNNGV. V was trimmed by 0 bases and J by 9 bases, leaving 9 bases between them. CDR3 length equals 13 residues. The CDR3 here is CASSLEGTGTIYF. In DNA form, the CDR3 reads TGTGCCAGCAGCTTAGAGGGCACCGGCACCATATATTTT.

This sequence joins TRBV5-1 and TRBJ2-7; D gene unclear. The CDR3 totals 12 residues. Germline CDR1 is SGHRS and CDR2 is YFSETQ. V lost 4 bases and J lost 7, with 12 bases in between. This CDR3 is CASSLSFGEQYF. The CDR3 region has the DNA TGCGCCAGCAGCCTGTCGTTTGGAGAGCAGTACTTC. Full variable domain (rest looked up from reference TRBV5-1 and TRBJ2-7): KAGVTQTPRYLIKTRGQQVTLSCSPISGHRSVSWYQQTPGQGLQFLFEYFSETQRNKGNFPGRFSGRQFSNSRSEMNVSTLELGDSALYLCASSLSFGEQYFGPGTRLTVT.

In this sample, this clonotype turned up many times. The chain recombines TRBV2 with TRBJ1-2; 8 bases line up with TRBD1. V dropped 5 bases and J dropped 4; count of bases not matched to a gene: 9. The CDR3 consists of 15 residues. Germline V gives CDR1 SNHLY, CDR2 FYNNEI. The CDR3 coding sequence is TGTGCCAGCAGTATGACAGGGGTCCCAATCTATGGCTACACCTTC. Its translation: CASSMTGVPIYGYTF.

V gene TRBV5-1 combines with J gene TRBJ2-2, with 10 bases identical to TRBD1. V lost 2 bases and J lost 7; bases outside the gene matches: 8. Germline assignment: CDR1 SGHRS and CDR2 YFSETQ. This CDR3 spans 16 amino acids. Written as DNA, the CDR3 is TGCGCCAGCAGCTTCGACGGGACAGGGGTGATCGGGGAGCTGTTTTTT. Translating it yields CASSFDGTGVIGELFF.

This clonotype was detected many times. The chain is built from TRBV7-3 and TRBJ2-1; the match to TRBD2 covers 10 bases. The CDR3 has 13 residues. Losses at the gene ends were 5 bases for V and 9 bases for J; bases not matched to a gene: 4. CDR1 is SGHTA and CDR2 is FQGTGA in the germline V gene. CDR3 sequence reads: CASSLGLAVEQFF. DNA of the CDR3: TGTGCCAGCAGCCTAGGACTAGCGGTTGAGCAGTTCTTC.

The chain carries TRBV4-1 and TRBJ2-1; 8 bases match TRBD1. The CDR3 runs 14 residues. With V trimmed by 7 bases and J by 7 bases, 9 bases remained unmatched. Germline V gives CDR1 MGHRA, CDR2 YSYEKL. The CDR3 sequence: CASNPGQGVNEQFF. The CDR3 DNA reads as TGCGCCAGCAACCCCGGACAGGGCGTGAATGAGCAGTTCTTC.

This clonotype was seen more than once but under ten times. V usage is TRBV7-6 and J usage is TRBJ1-4; D call uncertain. The CDR3 runs 14 residues. CDR1 and CDR2 (germline): SGHVS, FNYEAQ. Trimming removed 7 bases from V and 8 bases from J, with 17 bases in between. The CDR3 nucleotides are TGTGCCAGCACCAATTGGACCGTCAGGGAAAAACTGTTTTTT. This encodes CASTNWTVREKLFF.

V gene TRBV18 combines with J gene TRBJ2-3, with no clear D. V was shortened by 2 bases and J by 5 bases, with 2 bases between the two germline ends. This CDR3 region has 11 residues. Germline lookup yields CDR1 KGHSH and CDR2 LQKENI. The CDR3 reads CASSPGDTQYF. For the CDR3, the DNA is TGTGCCAGCTCACCAGGAGATACGCAGTATTTT.

The chain is built from TRBV2 and TRBJ2-1; 8 bases agree with TRBD1. Germline values: CDR1 SNHLY, CDR2 FYNNEI. CDR3 length: 14 residues. Trimming cost V 6 bases and J 4 bases; bases outside gene matches: 5. CDR3: CASRGTGGYNEQFF. The DNA for the CDR3 is TGTGCCAGCAGGGGGACAGGAGGATACAATGAGCAGTTCTTC.

Ten or more counts support this clonotype. This sequence joins TRBV6-5 and TRBJ2-3, with a weak D call TRBD2 (7 bases). V was cut by 2 bases and J by 0 bases, with 18 bases left in between. The CDR3 sequence is 18 residues long. The germline V gene has CDR1 MNHEY and CDR2 SVGAGI. Here the CDR3 reads CASSYDAPGGPSTDTQYF. The CDR3 DNA follows: TGTGCCAGCAGTTACGACGCCCCGGGGGGCCCTAGCACAGATACGCAGTATTTT.